This note documents a single TCR beta chain sequence. The target antigen is unknown. Researchers ran the assay at a deep level. Sequencing used immunoSEQ multiplex PCR; TCRdb keeps in-frame clones, though not all of them. The sample includes approximately 1.5 million clones, approximately 98.5% of them seen just once. This entry comes from a study of shared clonotypes between healthy human individuals. Overall study context: Per donor, CD8 memory used one plate, CD8 naive used two, CD4 memory used three and CD4 naive used three.

Findings of the study overall: Non-shared clonotypes were found to have lower generation probabilities than the clonotypes that were shared by all four of the sorted-subset donors. Rarefaction analysis demonstrated incomplete sorted-subset sequencing notwithstanding large depth.

From germline, CDR1 is SGDLS and CDR2 YYNGEE. The V gene lost 0 bases and the J gene lost 6 bases, with 10 bases spanning the gap. The CDR3 spans 13 residues. Sequenced material: naive CD4+ T cells sorted from blood. Subset in this sample: CD45RA+ positively selected. The V call is TRBV9, the J call TRBJ2-7, with D possibly being TRBD2 (6 bases). The receptor was derived from a man younger than 40 in good health. CDR3 sequence: CASSVGGGTEQYF. The DNA for the CDR3 is TGTGCCAGCAGCGTAGGTGGGGGGACCGAGCAGTACTTC. Looking up the rest from reference TRBV9 and TRBJ2-7 gives the full variable domain: DSGVTQTPKHLITATGQRVTLRCSPRSGDLSVYWYQQSLDQGLQFLIQYYNGEERAKGNILERFSAQQFPDLHSELNLSSLELGDSALYFCASSVGGGTEQYFGPGTRLTVT.